Reported below is one T cell receptor (beta chain). Its target is unknown. One end of the junction does not line up with germline, which may come from a read error. This specimen comes from a study of shared clonotypes between healthy human individuals. The overall study: Aged between 18 and 49, the donors were two women and three men. Findings and caveats of the study: It was the few donors that limited the genetic and exposure-history diversity represented.

The method was immunoSEQ multiplex PCR; TCRdb's version includes in-frame clones alone and lacks a portion of them. The data show about half a million clones, with 81% seen just once and 12% held by the top ten. The clonotype originates from a woman in her thirties or forties in good health. Some clones in this sample may be carry-over from other donors' samples. The sequencing input was PBMCs.

CDR3 nucleotides: TGTGCCAACAGCGTAGGCCTTGGTGGGGCCAACGTCCTGACTTTC. Amino acids: CANSVGLGGANVLTF. The V and J genes are TRBV9 and TRBJ2-6; no clear D. CDR1 is SGDLS, CDR2 YYNGEE, per germline. The CDR3 has 15 amino acids.